In its sample, the clone carrying this T cell receptor (beta chain) was seen a few times. The antigen is not known. These data belong to a study of post-analysis software for immune sequencing data. Every TCR beta cDNA library bore unique molecular identifiers. TCRdb fed the PCR reads into MiXCR, producing one record per CDR3 protein. This table has hundreds of thousands of distinct CDR3 sequences, approximately 53% appearing once. Study-wide results and limits: With TRBV5-6, TRBV5-1 and TRBV20-1 included, 4 to 6 TRBV segments were more frequent in patients than in controls.

Germline CDR1 and CDR2: SNHLY and FYNNEI. V shed 6 bases and J shed 4 bases, with 9 bases lying between them. The CDR3 is 12 amino acids. The source material was blood. This clonotype was sampled from a girl under 18 with multiple sclerosis. The chain uses TRBV2 and TRBJ1-2, with unresolved D. CDR3 DNA: TGTGCCAGCAGGGACGGATCCTATGGCTACACCTTC. Its protein is CASRDGSYGYTF.